This TCR beta chain was identified in a study of blood T cell repertoires in COVID-19. Whole-study context: Acute-phase and convalescent COVID-19 samples originated in the United States, Italy and Spain. From T cells, B-cell-depleted T cells, or PBMCs came the material, which was cDNA or gDNA.

Germline assignment: CDR1 LNHDA and CDR2 SQIVND (reference sequence). Losses at the gene ends were 7 bases for V and 8 bases for J; bases not matched to a gene: 4. This CDR3 is built from 12 residues. Per the original methods: Estimated nucleated cell counts came from reference gene primer amplification. Some clones are missing from TCRdb's copy, which holds only in-frame ones; the method was immunoSEQ multiplex PCR. Clone size and V and J calls were adopted from that table, with D and trimming inferred from the DNA. The sample contains roughly 380,000 clones, roughly 85% of which appear only once. The clonotype originates from a woman under 30 with acute or convalescent COVID-19. Material: peripheral blood. The chain couples TRBV19 to TRBJ1-2; 10 bases map to TRBD1. The chain's CDR3 is CASTGTGVGYTF. CDR3 nucleotides: TGTGCCAGTACCGGGACAGGGGTCGGCTACACCTTC.